This T cell receptor (beta chain) was captured in a study of shared clonotypes between healthy human individuals (TCRdb year 2020). Regarding the research as a whole: A couple of women and three men aged 18 to 49 years were included in the cohort. For each donor, three plates each were used for CD4 naive and CD4 memory, two plates were used for CD8 naive, and one plate was used for CD8 memory. Blood TCR repertoires of roughly five healthy adults were deeply sequenced to estimate repertoire size and the extent of clonotype sharing between individuals. Libraries were prepared and TCR repertoires were sequenced by different laboratories using diverse techniques, in order to increase sequencing depth and limit assay-specific biases. Each donor's leukapheresis produced roughly between roughly 0.9 and 8.9 billion PBMCs. What the work shows at the level of the full study, not this receptor alone: Only blood was sampled, and tissue TCR repertoires likely differ from those in blood. Because the study included only a small number of donors, the genetic and exposure-history diversity represented was limited. Roughly 5% of naive CD4, around 4% of naive CD8, about 2.4% of memory CD4, and 0.35% to 0.5% of memory CD8 clonotypes were shared across four donors. Larger estimated clonotype richness was generally found for naive subsets than for memory subsets. Compared with non-shared clonotypes, clonotypes shared by all four sorted-subset donors had higher generation probabilities. Pairwise subsampling indicated that sequencing depth was expected to affect the degree of clonotype sharing among donors. Even with the large sequencing depth, rarefaction of the sorted-subset datasets indicated that sequencing was incomplete.

Turning to this clone: Its antigen remains unidentified. No base-level quality is on record; no much larger clone is a single base apart.

TCR CDR3 regions were amplified from genomic DNA by multiplex PCR using the deep immunoSEQ assay. Extracted genomic DNA from each cell subset was spread evenly across all wells of several immunoSEQ 96-well plates, with each plate serving as a replicate. For sorted subsets, approximately 190 ng of genomic DNA, equivalent to 30,000 or so T cell genomes, went into each replicate PCR. Purified libraries were quantified with a Qubit 3.0 fluorometer, sized on a Bioanalyzer 2100, and re-quantified with the KAPA Library Quantification kit. A separate single-read 150-cycle Illumina NextSeq 550 flow cell was used to sequence each immunoSEQ 96-well plate. As for the authors' bioinformatics: Because the immunoSEQ output held only junctional sequences and lacked quality scores, the filtering could not match the filtering applied to full-length reads. Sequences were annotated with PyIR, a Python wrapper for IgBLAST v1.9, using IMGT germline references to assign V/J genes and CDR3. Any read was removed if the V/J assignment was weak (E-value above 1e-6), the CDR3 was missing, or the read contained stop codons, out-of-frame junctions, or ambiguous translated residues. V3J clonotypes were defined by identical inferred V gene, J gene, and CDR3 amino acid sequence. Percentage overlap between repertoires was calculated by dividing the number of shared unique clonotypes by the size of the smaller repertoire. Repertoire richness was assessed with RTK rarefaction, the Chao1 estimator, and Recon v2.1 estimates of unobserved clonotypes. For all TCRbeta clonotypes obtained by the gDNA method from a few donors, generation probabilities were computed with OLGA. TCRdb retrieved this table from immuneACCESS and kept in-frame rearrangements only. Not all clones are present; in checked studies, unresolved V genes account for under half, and no reason is known for the remainder. The DNA was the basis for D and trimming; V, J and clone size are from that table. This sample lists some 2.1 million clones; over 85% were detected once. Jointly, the top ten make up about 1.1% of the sample.

CD8 naive samples were obtained by positive selection for CCR7 among CD45RO-negative cells, yielding a CD45RA+CCR7+ population from which TemRA cells were excluded. The donors were healthy, HIV-negative adults who had no recently reported acute infections or vaccinations. Only Caucasian adults living in Nashville, Tennessee, USA were represented among the donors. After blood collection by leukapheresis, PBMCs were isolated using Ficoll-Histopaque density gradient centrifugation and then cryopreserved in the vapor phase of liquid nitrogen. Analytical flow cytometry was used to check the purity and quantity of each magnetically sorted T cell population. Genomic DNA was isolated from each sorted fraction and quantified by UV absorbance on a Nanodrop 2000c. Sequenced: naive CD8+ T cells sorted from blood. Reading the label with the study, this specimen's cell subset or site is: CD45RA+CCR7+. This clonotype was sampled from a man younger than 35 in good health.

The bases read TGTGCCAGCAGTGAAACGATTCAGAACACTGAAGCTTTCTTT. Translation gives CASSETIQNTEAFF. The V and J segments used are TRBV2 and TRBJ1-1, with the D gene not clear enough to name. Based on the germline V gene, the CDR1 and CDR2 sequences are SNHLY and FYNNEI. V and J are truncated by 2 bases and 1 base respectively, leaving an intervening sequence of 8 bases. The CDR3 runs 14 amino acids, cysteine and phenylalanine included. Only CDR3 DNA is held: 42 bases, read in frame from base 1.